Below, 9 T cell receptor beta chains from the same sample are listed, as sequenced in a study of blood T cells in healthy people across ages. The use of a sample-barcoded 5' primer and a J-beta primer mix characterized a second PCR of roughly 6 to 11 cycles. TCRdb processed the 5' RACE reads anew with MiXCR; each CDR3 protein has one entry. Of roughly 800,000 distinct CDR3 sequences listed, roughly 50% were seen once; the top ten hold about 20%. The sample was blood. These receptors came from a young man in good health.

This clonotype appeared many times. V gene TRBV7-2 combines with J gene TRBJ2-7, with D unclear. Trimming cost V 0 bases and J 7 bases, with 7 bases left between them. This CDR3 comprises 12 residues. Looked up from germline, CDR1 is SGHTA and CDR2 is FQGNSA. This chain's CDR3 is CASSLAVGEQYF. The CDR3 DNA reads TGTGCCAGCAGCTTAGCGGTGGGGGAGCAGTACTTC.

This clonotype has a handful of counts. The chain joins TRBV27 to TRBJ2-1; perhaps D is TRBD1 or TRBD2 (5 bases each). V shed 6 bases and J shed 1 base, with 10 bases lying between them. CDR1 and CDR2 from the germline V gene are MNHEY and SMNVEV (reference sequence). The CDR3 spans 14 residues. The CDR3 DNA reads TGTGCCAGCAGCCGGGGCATTTCCTACAATGAGCAGTTCTTC. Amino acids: CASSRGISYNEQFF.

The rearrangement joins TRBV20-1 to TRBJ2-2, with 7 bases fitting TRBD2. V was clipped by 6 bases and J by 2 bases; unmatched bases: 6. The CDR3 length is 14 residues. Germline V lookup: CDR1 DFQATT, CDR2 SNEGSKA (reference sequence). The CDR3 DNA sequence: TGCAGTGCAGCGGGACTGCTTAACACCGGGGAGCTGTTTTTT. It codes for CSAAGLLNTGELFF.

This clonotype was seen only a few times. In DNA, the CDR3 is TGCAGTGCCCCCGCGGGGGCCGACTATGGCTACACCTTC. It yields the protein CSAPAGADYGYTF. The genes are TRBV20-1 and TRBJ1-2; possibly TRBD1 for D (6 bases). V lost 6 bases to trimming and J lost 3 bases, with 14 bases between them. The CDR3 has 13 residues. Germline CDR1 reads DFQATT; CDR2 reads SNEGSKA (reference sequence).

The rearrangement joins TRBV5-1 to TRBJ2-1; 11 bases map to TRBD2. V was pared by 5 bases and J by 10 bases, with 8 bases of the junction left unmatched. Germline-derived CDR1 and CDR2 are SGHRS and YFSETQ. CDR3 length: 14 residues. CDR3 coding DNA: TGCGCCAGCAGTAGCGGGGGGGCCCTAGAAGAGCAGTTCTTC. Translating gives CASSSGGALEEQFF.

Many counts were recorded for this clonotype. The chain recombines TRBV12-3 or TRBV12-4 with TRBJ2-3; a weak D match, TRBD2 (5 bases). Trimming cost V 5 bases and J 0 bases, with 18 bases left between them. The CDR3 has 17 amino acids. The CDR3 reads CASSRPLASSSTDTQYF. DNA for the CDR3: TGTGCCAGCAGTCGACCTCTAGCATCATCTAGCACAGATACGCAGTATTTT.

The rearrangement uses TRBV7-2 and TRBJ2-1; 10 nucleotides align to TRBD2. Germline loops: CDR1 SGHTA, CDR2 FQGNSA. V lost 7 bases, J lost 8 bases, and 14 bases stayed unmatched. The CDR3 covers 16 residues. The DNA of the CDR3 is TGTGCCAGCAAGGGGGTAGCGGGGGGTAATTTCGATGAGCAGTTCTTC. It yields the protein CASKGVAGGNFDEQFF.

CDR3 sequence reads: CASSRHARSYGYTF. Written as DNA, the CDR3 is TGTGCCAGCAGCCGCCATGCTCGGAGCTATGGCTACACCTTC. The V call is TRBV12-3 or TRBV12-4, the J call TRBJ1-2; D gene unclear. With 6 bases removed from V and 4 bases from J, the gap between germline ends came to 15 bases. This CDR3 spans 14 amino acids.

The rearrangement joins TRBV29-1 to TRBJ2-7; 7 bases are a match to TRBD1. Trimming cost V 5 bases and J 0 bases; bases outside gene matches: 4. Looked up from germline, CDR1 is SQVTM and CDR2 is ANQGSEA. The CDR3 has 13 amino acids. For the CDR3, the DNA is TGCAGCGTTCTCCGGGACAGCTCCTACGAGCAGTACTTC. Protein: CSVLRDSSYEQYF.